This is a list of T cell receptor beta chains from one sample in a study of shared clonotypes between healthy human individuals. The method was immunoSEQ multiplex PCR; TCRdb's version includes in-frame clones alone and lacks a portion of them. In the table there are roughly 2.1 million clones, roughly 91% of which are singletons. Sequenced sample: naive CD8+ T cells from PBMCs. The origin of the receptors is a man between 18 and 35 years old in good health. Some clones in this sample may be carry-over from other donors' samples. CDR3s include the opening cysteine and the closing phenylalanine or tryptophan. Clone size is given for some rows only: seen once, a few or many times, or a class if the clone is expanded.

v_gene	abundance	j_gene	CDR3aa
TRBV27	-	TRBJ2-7	CASSLLPNSASEQYF
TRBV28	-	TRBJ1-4	CASSPVQGALGKLFF
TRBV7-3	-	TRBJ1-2	CAGALRQIANYGYTF
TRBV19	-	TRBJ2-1	CASSLPGGGGYNEQFF
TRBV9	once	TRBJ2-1	CASGESYNEQFF
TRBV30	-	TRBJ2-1	CAWTLLAGVYNEQFF
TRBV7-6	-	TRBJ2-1	CASSPAAGWNEQFF
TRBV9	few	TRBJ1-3	CASSVVGGSGNTIYF
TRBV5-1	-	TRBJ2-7	CASSPTRQGGDEQYF
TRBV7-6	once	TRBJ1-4	CASSLARQGLLFF
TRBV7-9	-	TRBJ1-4	CASSSRQYNEKLFF
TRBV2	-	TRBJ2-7	CASSVAGGEAYEQYF
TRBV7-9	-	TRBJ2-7	CASSGPRIPSYEQYF
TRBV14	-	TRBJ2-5	CASSQDNIWLDSQETQYF
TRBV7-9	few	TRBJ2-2	CASSWVAGAPNTGELFF
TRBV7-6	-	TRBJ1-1	CASSQDRGPVTEAFF
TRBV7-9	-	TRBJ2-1	CASSSPRGPPFF
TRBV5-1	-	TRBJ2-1	CASSSTGYNEQFF
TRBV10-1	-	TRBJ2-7	CASSEGLATTYEQYF
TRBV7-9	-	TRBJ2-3	CASSLVARGPTDTQYF
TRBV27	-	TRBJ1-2	CASSLGRLDVRGYTF
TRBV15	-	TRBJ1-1	CATSIGGVEAFF
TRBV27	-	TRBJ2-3	CASSHTGLGDTQYF
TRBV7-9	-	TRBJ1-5	CASSRRDKHSNQPQHF
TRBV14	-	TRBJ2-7	CASSQGPPEQYF
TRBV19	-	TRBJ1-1	CASSIGVVFTEAFF
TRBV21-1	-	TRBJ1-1	CASREDAAFF
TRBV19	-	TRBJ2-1	CASSITPGQYNEQFF
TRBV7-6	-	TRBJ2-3	CASSLESQRTTTDTQYF
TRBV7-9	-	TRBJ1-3	CASSIGTIPGNTIYF
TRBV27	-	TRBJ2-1	CASTWHATGGNEQFF
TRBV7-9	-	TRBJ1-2	CASSLETGIYGYTF
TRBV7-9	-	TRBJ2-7	CASSQGEGTYEQYF
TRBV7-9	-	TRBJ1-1	CAILEGNTEAFF
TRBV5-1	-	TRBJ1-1	CASSFLGDIYTEAFF
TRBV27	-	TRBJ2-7	CASSFVGGAYEQYF
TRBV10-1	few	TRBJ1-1	CASSESKGGTEAFF
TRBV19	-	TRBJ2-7	CASSILASSYEQYF
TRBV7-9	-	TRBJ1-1	CASSFGNTEAFF
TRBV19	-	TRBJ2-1	CASSSRDSYNEQFF